This T cell receptor (beta chain) was obtained from a study of vaccination effects on CD4 cells after COVID-19. This clone has more than one count but fewer than ten. Its specificity is not known. Libraries were prepared by immunoSEQ multiplex PCR; TCRdb keeps only in-frame clonotypes and omits some of them. This table holds more than 40,000 clones, 76% found once. Investigators separated out CD4+ T cells once around 10 days of culture had passed. Germline values: CDR1 SNHLY, CDR2 FYNNEI. Trimming took 5 bases from V and 0 from J, leaving 9 bases between them. This CDR3 is 14 amino acids long. This rearrangement joins TRBV2 to TRBJ2-3; tentative D call: TRBD2 (5 bases). This TCR was sampled from a human donor who had a prior SARS-CoV-2 infection. Sequenced here: CD4+ T cells from PBMCs cultured without peptide, sampled before COVID-19 vaccination. CDR3 region: CASSRSGSTDTQYF. The CDR3 DNA reads as TGTGCCAGCAGTCGGAGCGGAAGCACAGATACGCAGTATTTT.